These T cell receptor beta chains were read from a single sample in a study of blood T cell repertoires in COVID-19. TCRdb keeps only in-frame clones here, not all; method: immunoSEQ multiplex PCR. The sample carries 210,000 or so clones, about four fifths recorded once. Specimen: peripheral blood. The receptors stem from a woman between 70 and 85 years old with active or convalescent COVID-19. CDR3s include the opening cysteine and the closing phenylalanine or tryptophan. Fields, in order: J gene, V gene, clone size, D gene, CDR3 DNA, CDR3 protein. D genes are given only for firm matches. Where a row states a size, it is once, few, many or the class of an expanded clone; other rows omit it.

j_gene: TRBJ2-2; v_gene: TRBV7-9; abundance: NA; d_gene: TRBD2; CDR3nt: TGTGCCAGCAGCTTGAGCGGGGGTATGACCGGGGAGCTGTTTTTT; CDR3aa: CASSLSGGMTGELFF
j_gene: TRBJ2-3; v_gene: TRBV5-1; abundance: NA; d_gene: TRBD2; CDR3nt: TGCGCCAGCACCTCCAGCGGGAGGGGAACAGATACGCAGTATTTT; CDR3aa: CASTSSGRGTDTQYF
j_gene: TRBJ2-4; v_gene: TRBV3-1/TRBV3-2; abundance: NA; d_gene: NA; CDR3nt: TGTGCCAGCAGCCAAGTGCAGACAGGAGCCAAAAACATTCAGTACTTC; CDR3aa: CASSQVQTGAKNIQYF
j_gene: TRBJ1-4; v_gene: TRBV2; abundance: NA; d_gene: TRBD1; CDR3nt: TGTGCCAGCAGACCGGGACAGGGGATTGAAAAACTGTTTTTT; CDR3aa: CASRPGQGIEKLFF
j_gene: TRBJ1-6; v_gene: TRBV27; abundance: NA; d_gene: NA; CDR3nt: TGTGCCAGCAGTTTAGGCAGTAATTCACCCCTCCACTTT; CDR3aa: CASSLGSNSPLHF
j_gene: TRBJ1-3; v_gene: TRBV25-1; abundance: NA; d_gene: NA; CDR3nt: TGTGCCAGCAGTGATAGCCGTAAGATGGGTGGAAACACCATATATTTT; CDR3aa: CASSDSRKMGGNTIYF
j_gene: TRBJ2-1; v_gene: TRBV10-3; abundance: NA; d_gene: TRBD2; CDR3nt: TGTGCCATCAGTGAGGGGCCCGGACTAGATTTGTTCTTC; CDR3aa: CAISEGPGLDLFF
j_gene: TRBJ1-2; v_gene: TRBV28; abundance: NA; d_gene: TRBD1; CDR3nt: TGTGCCAGCACCCCCGGGGACAGGGGTAACTATGGCTACACCTTC; CDR3aa: CASTPGDRGNYGYTF
j_gene: TRBJ1-3; v_gene: TRBV5-1; abundance: NA; d_gene: NA; CDR3nt: TGCGCCAGCAGCTTGGCCACAGTCCACTCTGGAAACACCATATATTTT; CDR3aa: CASSLATVHSGNTIYF
j_gene: TRBJ2-5; v_gene: TRBV11-2; abundance: NA; d_gene: TRBD1; CDR3nt: TGTGCCAGCAGCCAGGGACAGGGGGCTCTAGAGACCCAGTACTTC; CDR3aa: CASSQGQGALETQYF
j_gene: TRBJ1-3; v_gene: TRBV6-1; abundance: many; d_gene: NA; CDR3nt: TGTGCCAGCAGTGAAGCGGGAGGGGCTGGAAACACCATATATTTT; CDR3aa: CASSEAGGAGNTIYF
j_gene: TRBJ2-1; v_gene: TRBV15; abundance: NA; d_gene: TRBD2; CDR3nt: TGTGCCACCAGCAAAGATCTTGGTAGCGGGGGGTACAATGAGCAGTTCTTC; CDR3aa: CATSKDLGSGGYNEQFF
j_gene: TRBJ2-5; v_gene: TRBV18; abundance: NA; d_gene: TRBD2; CDR3nt: TGTGCCAGCTCACCACCGGCGGGAGCAGAGACCCAGTACTTC; CDR3aa: CASSPPAGAETQYF
j_gene: TRBJ2-7; v_gene: TRBV28; abundance: NA; d_gene: TRBD2; CDR3nt: TGTGCCAGCAGCCAACTACTAGCGGGTAACGAGCAGTACTTC; CDR3aa: CASSQLLAGNEQYF
j_gene: TRBJ2-1; v_gene: TRBV6-5; abundance: NA; d_gene: TRBD1; CDR3nt: TGTGCCAGCAGTCCCACCAGGGGGAACAATGAGCAGTTCTTC; CDR3aa: CASSPTRGNNEQFF
j_gene: TRBJ1-1; v_gene: TRBV6-1; abundance: few; d_gene: NA; CDR3nt: TGTGCCAGCAGTGCGAATAAGCCAGGATTGGGTCTTGACGCTTTCTTT; CDR3aa: CASSANKPGLGLDAFF
j_gene: TRBJ2-5; v_gene: TRBV5-1; abundance: once; d_gene: TRBD1; CDR3nt: TGCGCCAGCAGCTTGGACAGGGGACAAGAGACCCAGTACTTC; CDR3aa: CASSLDRGQETQYF
j_gene: TRBJ2-6; v_gene: TRBV5-1; abundance: NA; d_gene: NA; CDR3nt: TGCGCCAGCACGCTTCCGGGGGTTGGGGCCAACGTCCTGACTTTC; CDR3aa: CASTLPGVGANVLTF
j_gene: TRBJ2-5; v_gene: TRBV28; abundance: NA; d_gene: TRBD2; CDR3nt: TGTGCCAGCAGTAATAGCGGGACCCAAGAGACCCAGTACTTC; CDR3aa: CASSNSGTQETQYF
j_gene: TRBJ1-5; v_gene: TRBV7-9; abundance: once; d_gene: TRBD1; CDR3nt: TGTGCCAGCAGCTTATTTAGGGACAGGTGGAGCAATCAGCCCCAGCATTTT; CDR3aa: CASSLFRDRWSNQPQHF
j_gene: TRBJ2-2; v_gene: TRBV7-3; abundance: NA; d_gene: TRBD2; CDR3nt: TGTGCCAGCAGCTTAAGCCCCGGGCTAGCGGGAAACACCGGGGAGCTGTTTTTT; CDR3aa: CASSLSPGLAGNTGELFF
j_gene: TRBJ1-6; v_gene: TRBV5-1; abundance: NA; d_gene: NA; CDR3nt: TGCGCCAGCAGCTTCGGACAGTCGCTCTCCTATAATTCACCCCTCCACTTT; CDR3aa: CASSFGQSLSYNSPLHF
j_gene: TRBJ1-1; v_gene: TRBV25-1; abundance: NA; d_gene: NA; CDR3nt: TGTGCCAGCAGCCGAGGAGGGTACGGTGAAGCTTTCTTT; CDR3aa: CASSRGGYGEAFF
j_gene: TRBJ2-4; v_gene: TRBV28; abundance: NA; d_gene: NA; CDR3nt: TGTGCCAGCAGCAGCGCCGGGGGCAAAAACATTCAGTACTTC; CDR3aa: CASSSAGGKNIQYF
j_gene: TRBJ2-7; v_gene: TRBV27; abundance: NA; d_gene: TRBD1; CDR3nt: TGTGCCAGCGGACACGGACAGGCGTCCTACGAGCAGTACTTC; CDR3aa: CASGHGQASYEQYF
j_gene: TRBJ1-5; v_gene: TRBV19; abundance: NA; d_gene: TRBD1; CDR3nt: TGTGCCAGTAGTACGGGACAGGGAAGAGGCCAGCCCCAGCATTTT; CDR3aa: CASSTGQGRGQPQHF
j_gene: TRBJ1-3; v_gene: TRBV28; abundance: NA; d_gene: NA; CDR3nt: TGTGCCAGCAGCCCATCCGACAAGACGGGAAACACCATATATTTT; CDR3aa: CASSPSDKTGNTIYF
j_gene: TRBJ2-2; v_gene: TRBV29-1; abundance: NA; d_gene: NA; CDR3nt: TGCAGCGTCCAAACCCAGGGGGGAAGCACCGGGGAGCTGTTTTTT; CDR3aa: CSVQTQGGSTGELFF
j_gene: TRBJ2-1; v_gene: TRBV18; abundance: NA; d_gene: TRBD2; CDR3nt: TGTGCCAGCGAAGCGCTAGCGGGAGCTTACAATGAGCAGTTCTTC; CDR3aa: CASEALAGAYNEQFF
j_gene: TRBJ1-1; v_gene: TRBV5-1; abundance: NA; d_gene: TRBD1; CDR3nt: TGCGCCAGCAGCCCAGGACAGGGGGGACTAAGGAACACTGAAGCTTTCTTT; CDR3aa: CASSPGQGGLRNTEAFF
j_gene: TRBJ1-2; v_gene: TRBV5-4; abundance: many; d_gene: TRBD1; CDR3nt: TGTGCCAGCCGTAACCCGGACAGGGGAAACTATGGCTACACCTTC; CDR3aa: CASRNPDRGNYGYTF
j_gene: TRBJ2-7; v_gene: TRBV3-1/TRBV3-2; abundance: NA; d_gene: TRBD1; CDR3nt: TGTGCCAGCAGCCGGGGACAGCCACTCTCCGAGCAGTACTTC; CDR3aa: CASSRGQPLSEQYF
j_gene: TRBJ1-2; v_gene: TRBV15; abundance: NA; d_gene: NA; CDR3nt: TGTGCCACCAGCAGAGTGGCAGGGGCCTATGGCTACACCTTC; CDR3aa: CATSRVAGAYGYTF
j_gene: TRBJ1-1; v_gene: TRBV6-5; abundance: NA; d_gene: NA; CDR3nt: TGTGCCAGCAGTCCCTCTTACAGGGACACTGAAGCTTTCTTT; CDR3aa: CASSPSYRDTEAFF
j_gene: TRBJ1-2; v_gene: TRBV5-4; abundance: NA; d_gene: TRBD1; CDR3nt: TGTGCCAGCAGCAGGGACAGAGACTATGGCTACACCTTC; CDR3aa: CASSRDRDYGYTF
j_gene: TRBJ1-2; v_gene: TRBV10-3; abundance: NA; d_gene: TRBD1; CDR3nt: TGTGCCATCAGTGGACAGGGGGCCGATGGCTACACCTTC; CDR3aa: CAISGQGADGYTF